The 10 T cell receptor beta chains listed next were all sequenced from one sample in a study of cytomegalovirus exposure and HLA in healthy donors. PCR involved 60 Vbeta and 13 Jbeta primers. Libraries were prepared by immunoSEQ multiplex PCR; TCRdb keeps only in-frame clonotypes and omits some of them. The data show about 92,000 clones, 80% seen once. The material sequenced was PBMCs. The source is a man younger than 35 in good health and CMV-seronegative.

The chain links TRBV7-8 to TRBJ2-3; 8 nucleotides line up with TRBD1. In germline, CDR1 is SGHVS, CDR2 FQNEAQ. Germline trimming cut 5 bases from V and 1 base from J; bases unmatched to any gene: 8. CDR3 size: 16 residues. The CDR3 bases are TGTGCCAGCAGCACGGGACAGGCGATAGGCACAGATACGCAGTATTTT. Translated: CASSTGQAIGTDTQYF.

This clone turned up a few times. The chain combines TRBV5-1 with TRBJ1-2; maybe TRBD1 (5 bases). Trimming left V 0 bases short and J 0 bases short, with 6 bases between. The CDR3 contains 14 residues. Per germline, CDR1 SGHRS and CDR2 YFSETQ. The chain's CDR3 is CASSLGQSNYGYTF. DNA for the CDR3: TGCGCCAGCAGCTTGGGACAGTCTAACTATGGCTACACCTTC.

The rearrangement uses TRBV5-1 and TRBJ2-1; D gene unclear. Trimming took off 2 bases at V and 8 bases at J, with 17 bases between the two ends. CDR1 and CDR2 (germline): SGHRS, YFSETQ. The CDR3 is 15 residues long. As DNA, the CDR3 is TGCGCCAGCAGCTTAACTAATTCCTTGCTGGATGAGCAGTTCTTC. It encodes CASSLTNSLLDEQFF.

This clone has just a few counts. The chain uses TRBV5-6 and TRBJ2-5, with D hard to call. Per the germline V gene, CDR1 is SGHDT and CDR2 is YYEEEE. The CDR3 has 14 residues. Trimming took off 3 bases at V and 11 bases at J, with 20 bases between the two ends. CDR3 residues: CASSSAPGTPEQYF. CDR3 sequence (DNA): TGTGCCAGCAGCTCCGCCCCGGGTACCCCGGAGCAGTACTTC.

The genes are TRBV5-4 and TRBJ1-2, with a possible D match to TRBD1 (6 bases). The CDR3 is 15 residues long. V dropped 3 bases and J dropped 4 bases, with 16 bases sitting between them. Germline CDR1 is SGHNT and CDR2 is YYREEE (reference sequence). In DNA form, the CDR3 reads TGTGCCAGCAGCTCGATACAGGGTTCGAGCTATGGCTACACCTTC. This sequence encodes CASSSIQGSSYGYTF.

CDR3 DNA: TGTGCCAGCTCACCGAACAGTGAAGGAGAGACCCAGTACTTC. Its protein product is CASSPNSEGETQYF. The chain recombines TRBV18 with TRBJ2-5; no clear D gene. The CDR3 length is 14 residues. V was shortened by 3 bases and J by 4 bases, with 12 bases between the two germline ends. The V gene's germline CDR1 is KGHSH and CDR2 LQKENI.

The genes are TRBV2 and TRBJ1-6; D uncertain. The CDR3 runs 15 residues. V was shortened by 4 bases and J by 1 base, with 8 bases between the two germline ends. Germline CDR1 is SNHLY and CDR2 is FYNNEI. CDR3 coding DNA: TGTGCCAGCAGTGGAGCGCGGTCCTATAATTCACCCCTCCACTTT. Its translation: CASSGARSYNSPLHF.

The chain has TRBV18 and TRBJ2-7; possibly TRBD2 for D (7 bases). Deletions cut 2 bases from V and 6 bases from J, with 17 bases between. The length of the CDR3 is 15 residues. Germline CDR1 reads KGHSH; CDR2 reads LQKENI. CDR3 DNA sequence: TGTGCCAGCTCACCATCGGCGGGGGCGGCCGGCGAGCAGTACTTC. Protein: CASSPSAGAAGEQYF.

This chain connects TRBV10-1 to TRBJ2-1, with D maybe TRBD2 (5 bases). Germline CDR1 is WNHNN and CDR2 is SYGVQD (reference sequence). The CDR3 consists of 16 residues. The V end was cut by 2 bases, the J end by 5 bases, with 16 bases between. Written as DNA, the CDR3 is TGCGCCAGCAGTGAGGTCGGCGGGCCCCTGGACAATGAGCAGTTCTTC. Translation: CASSEVGGPLDNEQFF.

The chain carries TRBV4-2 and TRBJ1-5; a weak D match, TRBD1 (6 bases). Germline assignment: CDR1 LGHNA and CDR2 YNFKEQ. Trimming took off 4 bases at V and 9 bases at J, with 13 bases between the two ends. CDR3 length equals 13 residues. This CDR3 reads CASSRDTSRPQHF. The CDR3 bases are TGTGCCAGCAGCCGGGACACCTCCAGGCCCCAGCATTTT.